This T cell receptor (beta chain) was observed in a study of cytomegalovirus exposure and HLA in healthy donors. Study-wide context: A later analysis reported the approximately 120 validation repertoires used the same platform as the approximately 670 first-cohort repertoires. Study-wide findings and caveats: The study flagged some 180 TCR beta chains as cytomegalovirus-associated.

As for this clone: What it binds is not known.

The V and J ends lost 0 bases and 7 bases, in that order; junction bases with no gene match: 6. Germline-derived CDR1 and CDR2 are LNHDA and SQIVND (reference sequence). This CDR3 comprises 16 residues. Method: immunoSEQ multiplex PCR; TCRdb's copy keeps in-frame clones and lacks some. The sample gives tens of thousands of clones, roughly 93% of which show up once; approximately 2% is in the top ten. V and J are TRBV19 and TRBJ1-6; 7 nucleotides agree with TRBD1. Sample: PBMCs. This receptor was obtained from a young woman in good health and CMV-seronegative. The CDR3 loop reads CASSIDPTGWNSPLHF. For the CDR3, the DNA is TGTGCCAGTAGTATAGACCCGACAGGGTGGAATTCACCCCTCCACTTT.